What follows describes a single T cell receptor beta chain. The sample comes from a study of blood T cell repertoires in COVID-19. Sequencing was performed with immunoSEQ multiplex PCR; in TCRdb, only in-frame clones are kept and a portion is missing. The sample carries roughly 20,000 clones, roughly 87% recorded once. The germline CDR1 and CDR2 sequences are KGHSH and LQKENI. Trimming cost V 3 bases and J 10 bases, with 15 bases left between them. The CDR3 loop spans 13 amino acids. The specimen was peripheral blood. The rearrangement links TRBV18 to TRBJ1-1; D gene uncertain. The sequence came from a human donor in a cohort sampled during active COVID-19. The donor label of this sample is uncertain. CDR3 in DNA: TGTGCCAGCTCACCCGACACTCCGGTGGGAGCTTTCTTT. As protein: CASSPDTPVGAFF. Drawing the rest from reference TRBV18 and TRBJ1-1, the complete variable domain is NAGVMQNPRHLVRRRGQEARLRCSPMKGHSHVYWYRQLPEEGLKFMVYLQKENIIDESGMPKERFSAEFPKEGPSILRIQQVVRGDSAAYFCASSPDTPVGAFFGQGTRLTVV.